The next 19 T cell receptor beta chains were all read from a single sample in a study of spatial heterogeneity in lung cancer. Time point reported: blood at routine non-recurrence follow-up after resection. TCRdb ran MiXCR on the 5' RACE reads and lists one entry per CDR3 protein. This table holds some 41,000 distinct CDR3 sequences, more than 9% found once. Sample: PBMCs, taken at follow-up. Source of these receptors: a female donor with early-stage non-small cell lung cancer.

This clonotype appeared a few times. The rearrangement links TRBV20-1 to TRBJ1-5; maybe TRBD1 (5 bases). Trimming stripped 0 bases from V and 2 bases from J, with 14 bases between. CDR3 size: 16 residues. Germline V gene sequence: CDR1 DFQATT, CDR2 SNEGSKA (reference sequence). In nucleotides, the CDR3 is TGCAGTGCTAGAGATCTCTTCAGGGAAGGCAATCAGCCCCAGCATTTT. Translation gives CSARDLFREGNQPQHF.

This clonotype has only a few counts. J is TRBJ2-7 and V is TRBV21-1; TRBD1, the table's D call, was not compared with the DNA. TRBV21-1 is noted as a pseudogene. The CDR3 consists of 18 residues. CDR3 amino acids: CASSNRPGGGLALYEQYF. CDR3 bases: TGTGCCAGCAGCAACAGACCAGGGGGGGGTCTGGCTTTGTACGAGCAGTACTTC.

This clonotype was seen at least ten times. This chain joins TRBV7-2 and TRBJ2-1, with 7 bases lining up with TRBD1. This CDR3 region has 15 residues. Looked up from germline, CDR1 is SGHTA and CDR2 is FQGNSA. The V gene end was trimmed by 7 bases and the J gene end by 1 base; junction bases not matched to a gene: 7. DNA of the CDR3: TGTGCCAGCAACCGGGACAGCACATCCTACAATGAGCAGTTCTTC. It is translated as CASNRDSTSYNEQFF. Supplemented by reference TRBV7-2 and TRBJ2-1, the full variable domain reads GAGVSQSPSNKVTEKGKDVELRCDPISGHTALYWYRQSLGQGLEFLIYFQGNSAPDKSGLPSDRFSAERTGGSVSTLTIQRTQQEDSAVYLCASNRDSTSYNEQFFGPGTRLTVL.

This clonotype appeared many times. The chain has TRBV7-9 and TRBJ1-2; D unclear. Trimming removed 0 bases at V and 4 bases at J, with 12 bases between. Germline V gene sequence: CDR1 SEHNR, CDR2 FQNEAQ (reference sequence). The CDR3 has 15 amino acids. The CDR3 loop is CASSLANQASYGYTF. As DNA, the CDR3 is TGTGCCAGCAGCTTAGCGAATCAGGCGAGCTATGGCTACACCTTC. The complete variable domain, with remaining parts taken from reference TRBV7-9 and TRBJ1-2, reads DTGVSQNPRHKITKRGQNVTFRCDPISEHNRLYWYRQTLGQGPEFLTYFQNEAQLEKSRLLSDRFSAERPKGSFSTLEIQRTEQGDSAMYLCASSLANQASYGYTFGSGTRLTVV.

This clonotype was detected many times. The chain combines TRBV7-2 with TRBJ1-1; 10 bases fit TRBD1. V gave up 6 bases and J gave up 1 base; unmatched junction bases: 5. The CDR3 consists of 15 residues. Germline V gene data show CDR1 as SGHTA and CDR2 as FQGNSA. This CDR3 reads CASRPGQGRNTEAFF. For the CDR3, the DNA is TGTGCCAGCAGGCCGGGACAGGGGAGGAACACTGAAGCTTTCTTT.

The chain links TRBV7-2 to TRBJ2-1, with 9 bases that match TRBD2. With V trimmed by 3 bases and J by 4 bases, 4 bases remained unmatched. Looked up from germline, CDR1 is SGHTA and CDR2 is FQGNSA. The CDR3 loop spans 15 amino acids. The CDR3: CASSFASGTYNEQFF. The DNA of the CDR3 is TGTGCCAGCAGCTTCGCTAGCGGGACATACAATGAGCAGTTCTTC.

The CDR3 nucleotides read TGTGCCATCATGCGTGAGGGGCACACCGGGGAGCTGTTTTTT. This encodes CAIMREGHTGELFF. The chain has TRBV10-3 and TRBJ2-2; D tentatively reads TRBD1 or TRBD2 (5 bases each). The CDR3 length is 14 residues. Germline loops: CDR1 ENHRY, CDR2 SYGVKD. V gave up 7 bases and J gave up 3 bases, with 12 bases separating them.

This clonotype was counted ten times or more. The DNA for the CDR3 is TGCGCCAGCAGCTTGAGCGGTTTTGGCACTGAAGCTTTCTTT. It codes for CASSLSGFGTEAFF. This sequence joins TRBV5-1 and TRBJ1-1; D is unclear. V gave up 1 base and J gave up 4 bases, with 11 bases separating them. Germline V gene lookup returns CDR1 SGHRS and CDR2 YFSETQ. The CDR3 runs to 14 residues.

The CDR3 reads CASSRQNSGNTIYF. The CDR3 nucleotides are TGTGCCAGCAGCCGCCAAAACTCTGGAAACACCATATATTTT. J is TRBJ1-3 and V is TRBV5-6; D ambiguous. The CDR3 spans 14 residues. V was pared by 4 bases and J by 0 bases, with 8 bases between. The V gene's germline CDR1 is SGHDT and CDR2 YYEEEE.

This clonotype was detected many times. The chain recombines TRBV29-1 with TRBJ2-7, with D perhaps given as TRBD1 or TRBD2 (6 bases each). This CDR3 comprises 15 residues. From germline, CDR1 is SQVTM and CDR2 ANQGSEA. V lost 7 bases, J lost 4 bases, and 23 bases lay in between. CDR3 amino acids: CSDYHGGRGAYEQYF. For the CDR3, the DNA is TGCAGCGACTACCATGGGGGGCGGGGCGCGTACGAGCAGTACTTC.

This clonotype occurred many times. The V and J genes are TRBV11-2 and TRBJ2-7, with 7 bases matching TRBD2. Germline trimming cut 5 bases from V and 1 base from J; bases unmatched to any gene: 8. The germline CDR1 and CDR2 sequences are SGHAT and FQNNGV. The CDR3 runs 15 residues. CDR3: CASSPEAGPSYEQYF. In nucleotides, the CDR3 is TGTGCCAGCAGCCCAGAAGCGGGGCCTTCCTACGAGCAGTACTTC.

This clonotype is categorized as medium-sized. V gene TRBV19 combines with J gene TRBJ2-7, with 7 bases that match TRBD1. Germline CDR1 and CDR2: LNHDA and SQIVND (reference sequence). J gave up 4 bases and V 3 bases, and 6 bases lay outside the gene matches. There are 14 residues in the CDR3. CDR3 DNA sequence: TGTGCCAGTAGTATCACGGGGACAGTTTACGAGCAGTACTTC. It translates to CASSITGTVYEQYF. The full variable domain, in which reference TRBV19 and TRBJ2-7 provide the parts outside the CDR3, is DGGITQSPKYLFRKEGQNVTLSCEQNLNHDAMYWYRQDPGQGLRLIYYSQIVNDFQKGDIAEGYSVSREKKESFPLTVTSAQKNPTAFYLCASSITGTVYEQYFGPGTRLTVT.

The chain recombines TRBV15 with TRBJ2-5, with 11 positions matching TRBD2. This CDR3 has 15 amino acids. The V gene end was trimmed by 2 bases and the J gene end by 5 bases; junction bases not matched to a gene: 4. Germline V gene sequence: CDR1 LNHNV, CDR2 YYDKDF (reference sequence). The CDR3 coding sequence is TGTGCCACCAGCAGAATTAGCGGGGGGGCGGAGACCCAGTACTTC. Its translation is CATSRISGGAETQYF.

The sample holds many counts of this clonotype. The rearrangement uses TRBV7-9 and TRBJ2-5; the D gene is possibly TRBD1 (6 bases). The CDR3 loop spans 15 amino acids. The germline V and J ends were trimmed by 5 bases and 5 bases, with 18 bases remaining between them. Germline CDR1 and CDR2: SEHNR and FQNEAQ (reference sequence). The CDR3 DNA follows: TGTGCCAGCAGCCCCCAACCTACAGGGCGCGAGACCCAGTACTTC. Its translation is CASSPQPTGRETQYF.

This clonotype came up a few times. The V call is TRBV12-3 or TRBV12-4, the J call TRBJ2-3; the D gene is possibly TRBD2 (7 bases). The CDR3 is made up of 15 amino acids. Trimming cost V 7 bases and J 8 bases, with 22 bases left between them. CDR3 sequence: CASKGLDRLAGTQYF. Written as DNA, the CDR3 is TGTGCCAGCAAGGGTTTGGACAGATTAGCGGGTACGCAGTATTTT.

This clonotype was picked up many times. The J gene is TRBJ1-5, the V gene TRBV12-3 or TRBV12-4; D gene uncertain. V lost 2 bases and J lost 4, with 12 bases in between. The CDR3 is 15 amino acids. The CDR3 reads CASSLFRVGNQPQHF. The CDR3 nucleotides are TGTGCCAGCAGTTTATTCAGAGTAGGGAATCAGCCCCAGCATTTT.

This clonotype was observed at least ten times. J is TRBJ2-1 and V is TRBV7-6; TRBD2 matches at 8 bases. This CDR3 has 16 residues. Trimming took 1 base from V and 6 from J; bases not matched to a gene: 8. Germline V gene lookup returns CDR1 SGHVS and CDR2 FNYEAQ. The DNA for the CDR3 is TGTGCCAGCAGCTTAGGCGGAGGAGCGGGGGCCAATGAGCAGTTCTTC. Translation gives CASSLGGGAGANEQFF.

This chain links TRBV5-6 with TRBJ2-6, with D hard to call. Germline assignment: CDR1 SGHDT and CDR2 YYEEEE. Trimming cost V 3 bases and J 0 bases, with 7 bases left between them. CDR3 length: 15 residues. This CDR3 reads CASSSPTSGANVLTF. The DNA for the CDR3 is TGTGCCAGCAGCTCTCCTACCTCTGGGGCCAACGTCCTGACTTTC.

Ten or more counts support this clonotype. The genes are TRBV3-1 and TRBJ1-3, with D unclear. The germline gives CDR1 LGHDT, CDR2 YNNKEL (reference sequence). The V end lost 4 bases, the J end lost 2 bases, and 6 bases lay between the germline ends. The CDR3 runs to 13 residues. The CDR3: CASSPLTGNTIYF. Here the CDR3 DNA reads TGTGCCAGCAGCCCCCTCACTGGAAACACCATATATTTT.